The 16 T cell receptor beta chains given below trace back to one sample, sequenced in a study of blood T cell repertoires in COVID-19. Here immunoSEQ multiplex PCR was the method, and the copy in TCRdb shows in-frame clones only, minus some. The sample yields 21,000 or so clones, approximately 90% seen once. Specimen: peripheral blood. These receptor sequences come from a human donor in a cohort sampled during active COVID-19.

This sequence joins TRBV11-3 and TRBJ2-2, with 8 bases matching TRBD2. The CDR3 is 16 residues long. CDR1 and CDR2 from the germline V gene are SGHNT and YENEEA. J gave up 9 bases and V 0 bases, and 9 bases lay outside the gene matches. The CDR3 sequence: CASSLDLGRGGRELFF. Here the CDR3 DNA reads TGTGCCAGCAGCTTAGATCTTGGCCGGGGGGGAAGGGAGCTGTTTTTT.

This clone is a singleton in its sample. The gene calls are TRBV7-9 and TRBJ2-7; D may be TRBD1 (6 bases). Per germline, CDR1 SEHNR and CDR2 FQNEAQ (reference sequence). The ends were cut back, 5 bases at V and 4 bases at J, with 9 bases in the middle. The CDR3 sequence is 12 residues long. This CDR3 is CASSVTGYEQYF. Here the CDR3 DNA reads TGTGCCAGCAGCGTAACAGGGTACGAGCAGTACTTC.

This clone was seen once. The rearrangement uses TRBV5-1 and TRBJ2-5, with a weak D call TRBD2 (7 bases). V lost 5 bases and J lost 2, with 13 bases in between. The CDR3 extends over 14 amino acids. Germline CDR1 reads SGHRS; CDR2 reads YFSETQ. CDR3 in DNA: TGCGCCAGCAGTGGGGGGGCATTGCAAGAGACCCAGTACTTC. It specifies CASSGGALQETQYF.

This clone was found once. The rearrangement uses TRBV4-3 and TRBJ2-3, with D uncertain. Germline loops: CDR1 LGHNA, CDR2 YSLEER. Trimming removed 0 bases from V and 1 base from J, with 8 bases in between. CDR3 length: 15 amino acids. The CDR3 bases are TGCGCCAGCAGCCAAGATGCGACTGGCACAGATACGCAGTATTTT. Protein sequence: CASSQDATGTDTQYF.

This clone was seen just once. The chain joins TRBV7-8 to TRBJ1-1, with TRBD1 as a possible D gene (6 bases). V gave up 5 bases and J gave up 1 base, with 14 bases separating them. Looked up from germline, CDR1 is SGHVS and CDR2 is FQNEAQ. The CDR3 runs 15 residues. CDR3 residues: CASSPPQTGNTEAFF. CDR3 in DNA: TGTGCCAGCAGCCCCCCCCAGACAGGGAACACTGAAGCTTTCTTT.

A word on this clone: This sample includes further DNA sequences coding for the same CDR3. The V call is TRBV18, the J call TRBJ1-1; tentatively, D is TRBD1 (6 bases). This CDR3 is 14 amino acids long. Trimming took off 3 bases at V and 2 bases at J, with 10 bases between the two ends. Germline CDR1 is KGHSH and CDR2 is LQKENI. The DNA for the CDR3 is TGTGCCAGCTCACCTCAGGGGAGTAACACTGAAGCTTTCTTT. Translating gives CASSPQGSNTEAFF.

This clone was counted a single time. The chain carries TRBV6-5 and TRBJ2-7, with no clear D. CDR3 length equals 12 residues. Trimming removed 4 bases at V and 4 bases at J, with 8 bases between. Per germline, CDR1 MNHEY and CDR2 SVGAGI. The CDR3 loop reads CASSSSSYEQYF. The CDR3 DNA follows: TGTGCCAGCAGTTCCTCCTCGTACGAGCAGTACTTC.

The rearrangement uses TRBV6-5 and TRBJ2-3, with 9 bases lining up with TRBD2. This CDR3 has 16 amino acids. V lost 0 bases and J lost 4; bases outside the gene matches: 5. The germline V gene has CDR1 MNHEY and CDR2 SVGAGI. This chain's CDR3 is CASSYSGRGGPDTQYF. For the CDR3, the DNA is TGTGCCAGCAGTTACTCGGGGCGGGGGGGCCCAGATACGCAGTATTTT.

The V call is TRBV6-2 or TRBV6-3, the J call TRBJ2-7; D gene uncertain. The V gene lost 2 bases and the J gene lost 0 bases, with 20 bases spanning the gap. Germline CDR1 reads MNHEY; CDR2 reads SVGEGT. This CDR3 has 18 residues. CDR3 in amino acids: CASSYNFLTQKSSYEQYF. Written as DNA, the CDR3 is TGTGCCAGCAGTTACAATTTTCTCACCCAGAAAAGCTCCTACGAGCAGTACTTC.

This chain connects TRBV29-1 to TRBJ2-2, with D hard to call. V gave up 3 bases and J gave up 3 bases, with 5 bases separating them. Germline-derived CDR1 and CDR2 are SQVTM and ANQGSEA. The CDR3 runs 12 residues. CDR3 region: CSVERYTGELFF. The DNA of the CDR3 is TGCAGCGTTGAGAGATACACCGGGGAGCTGTTTTTT.

This sequence joins TRBV24-1 and TRBJ2-7, with D tentatively TRBD1 (5 bases). Trimming pared 3 bases from V and 0 bases from J, leaving 11 bases between. The CDR3 covers 15 residues. The germline gives CDR1 KGHDR, CDR2 SFDVKD. For the CDR3, the DNA is TGTGCCACCAGTGATCCTGACAGAAGCTCCTACGAGCAGTACTTC. Translating gives CATSDPDRSSYEQYF.

The chain combines TRBV9 with TRBJ2-6; D remains ambiguous. The germline V gene has CDR1 SGDLS and CDR2 YYNGEE. V gave up 0 bases and J gave up 0 bases, with 16 bases separating them. The CDR3 contains 19 residues. CDR3 loop: CASSVDPRNRASGANVLTF. DNA of the CDR3: TGTGCCAGCAGCGTAGACCCTCGGAACAGAGCCTCTGGGGCCAACGTCCTGACTTTC.

The rearrangement links TRBV5-1 to TRBJ2-5, with 8 bases that match TRBD2. Germline V CDR1 and CDR2: SGHRS, YFSETQ. CDR3 length: 15 residues. After removal of 0 bases from V and 5 bases from J, the junction contained 6 bases not matched to a gene. The CDR3 coding sequence is TGCGCCAGCAGCTTGGGTCTCGGGACTAGGGAGACCCAGTACTTC. Translating it yields CASSLGLGTRETQYF. Supplemented by reference TRBV5-1 and TRBJ2-5, the full variable domain reads KAGVTQTPRYLIKTRGQQVTLSCSPISGHRSVSWYQQTPGQGLQFLFEYFSETQRNKGNFPGRFSGRQFSNSRSEMNVSTLELGDSALYLCASSLGLGTRETQYFGPGTRLLVL.

The CDR3 loop reads CASSPIDRGEGGYTF. The CDR3 DNA is TGTGCCAGCTCCCCAATCGACAGGGGGGAAGGTGGCTACACCTTC. V usage is TRBV18 and J usage is TRBJ1-2, with 9 bases lining up with TRBD1. Looked up from germline, CDR1 is KGHSH and CDR2 is LQKENI. The CDR3 runs to 15 residues. V shed 6 bases and J 7 bases; nucleotides not matched to a gene: 12.

The chain carries TRBV7-2 and TRBJ2-5, with a possible D match to TRBD2 (6 bases). Trimming shortened V by 3 bases and J by 4 bases, and 9 bases separated the two germline ends. The CDR3 extends over 13 amino acids. Per germline, CDR1 SGHTA and CDR2 FQGNSA. CDR3 protein: CASSFGSRETQYF. CDR3 DNA sequence: TGTGCCAGCAGCTTCGGGAGCAGAGAGACCCAGTACTTC.

The V and J genes are TRBV7-2 and TRBJ2-7; D remains ambiguous. V was cut by 5 bases and J by 0 bases, with 17 bases left in between. This CDR3 region has 16 residues. The germline V gene has CDR1 SGHTA and CDR2 FQGNSA. CDR3 DNA sequence: TGTGCCAGCAGCCCGACTCAGAAGCAAAGCTCCTACGAGCAGTACTTC. Translation gives CASSPTQKQSSYEQYF.